This entry lists 10 T cell receptor beta chains sequenced from one sample in a study of cytomegalovirus exposure and HLA in healthy donors. It was with 60 Vbeta and 13 Jbeta primers that the PCR ran. Profiled with immunoSEQ multiplex PCR; TCRdb holds only in-frame clones, not every one. The repertoire table contains about 62,000 clones. Source material: PBMCs. The receptors were gathered from a young man in good health and CMV-seropositive.

V gene TRBV27 combines with J gene TRBJ2-5; 9 bases line up with TRBD1. The end of the DNA is better explained by TRBJ2-7, so the J call may be wrong. The germline CDR1 and CDR2 sequences are MNHEY and SMNVEV (reference sequence). This CDR3 has 15 residues. In nucleotides, the CDR3 is TGTGCCAGCAGGCTGACAGGGGGGTTCGCCTACGAGCAGTACTTC. Amino acid sequence: CASRLTGGFAYEQYF.

The V gene is TRBV6-6, the J gene TRBJ2-4; D might be TRBD1 (5 bases). Germline V gene lookup returns CDR1 MNHNY and CDR2 SVGAGI (reference sequence). The V and J ends lost 2 bases and 3 bases respectively, with 11 bases between them. CDR3 length: 15 amino acids. This CDR3 is CASSYDSFDKNIQYF. The CDR3 DNA sequence: TGTGCCAGCAGTTACGACAGTTTTGACAAAAACATTCAGTACTTC.

By frequency, this clone is medium-sized. The V gene is TRBV6-4, the J gene TRBJ2-1; 13 bases map to TRBD2. Germline trimming cut 5 bases from V and 6 bases from J; bases unmatched to any gene: 1. This CDR3 contains 14 residues. Germline loops: CDR1 MRHNA, CDR2 SNTAGT. The CDR3 bases are TGTGCCAGCAGTTGGACTAGCGGGAGCAATGAGCAGTTCTTC. Translation: CASSWTSGSNEQFF.

V and J are TRBV30 and TRBJ2-5; TRBD2 matches 11 bases. Germline CDR1 and CDR2: GTSNPN and SVGIG (reference sequence). This CDR3 has 15 residues. V was pared by 5 bases and J by 5 bases, with 10 bases of the junction left unmatched. CDR3 sequence reads: CAWGERLAGTETQYF. In nucleotides, the CDR3 is TGTGCCTGGGGAGAACGACTAGCGGGGACGGAGACCCAGTACTTC.

The V call is TRBV6-5, the J call TRBJ2-7; 11 positions agree with TRBD2. After removal of 6 bases from V and 4 bases from J, the junction contained 5 bases not matched to a gene. CDR1 is MNHEY, CDR2 SVGAGI, per germline. The CDR3 runs to 14 residues. The CDR3 spells CASSRLAGPYEQYF. The CDR3 DNA reads as TGTGCCAGCAGCCGACTAGCGGGACCTTACGAGCAGTACTTC.

This chain connects TRBV19 to TRBJ2-7, with 9 bases lining up with TRBD1. CDR1 is LNHDA, CDR2 SQIVND, per germline (reference sequence). The CDR3 length is 17 residues. V lost 10 bases to trimming and J lost 4 bases; unmatched junction nucleotides: 20. Here the CDR3 DNA reads TGTGCCAAAAAAAACCGGGACAGGGTGCTTGTCGGTTACGAGCAGTACTTC. It translates to CAKKNRDRVLVGYEQYF.

This chain uses TRBV30 with TRBJ2-5; TRBD1 matches 7 bases. The end of the DNA fits TRBJ2-7 better, so the J call may be wrong. This CDR3 is built from 13 residues. Germline-derived CDR1 and CDR2 are GTSNPN and SVGIG (reference sequence). Here the CDR3 reads CAWSGYRGNEQYF. CDR3 DNA sequence: TGTGCCTGGAGTGGATACAGGGGCAACGAGCAGTACTTC.

V and J are TRBV5-5 and TRBJ2-7; D remains ambiguous. Germline CDR1 reads SGHKS; CDR2 reads YYEKEE (reference sequence). The germline V and J ends were trimmed by 1 base and 4 bases, with 15 bases remaining between them. This CDR3 spans 15 amino acids. CDR3 sequence reads: CASSLLSLTHYEQYF. The CDR3 nucleotides read TGTGCCAGCAGCTTGTTGTCTCTGACACATTACGAGCAGTACTTC.

The genes are TRBV7-8 and TRBJ1-4, with 7 bases fitting TRBD1. Germline V gene sequence: CDR1 SGHVS, CDR2 FQNEAQ. This CDR3 has 15 residues. The V gene end was trimmed by 1 base and the J gene end by 7 bases; junction bases not matched to a gene: 6. CDR3 sequence: CASSLEGAWGEKLFF. CDR3 DNA: TGTGCCAGCAGCTTAGAGGGGGCCTGGGGTGAAAAACTGTTTTTT.

The V gene is TRBV5-6, the J gene TRBJ1-4; 8 bases line up with TRBD1. The V segment lost 4 bases and the J segment 8 bases; nucleotides outside the gene matches: 7. The CDR3 has 14 residues. Germline loops: CDR1 SGHDT, CDR2 YYEEEE. The DNA of the CDR3 is TGTGCCAGCAGCGATCAGGGGGCCGGGGAAAAACTGTTTTTT. Amino acid sequence: CASSDQGAGEKLFF.